Below, one T cell receptor (beta chain) is given with its context. The target antigen is unknown. The data stem from a study of blood T cells in healthy people across ages. General study findings and limits: It was the long-lived donors that had more naive CD4+ cells and higher diversity than aged donors.

Germline V gene data show CDR1 as SEHNR and CDR2 as FQNEAQ (reference sequence). The CDR3 has 15 residues. V was shortened by 2 bases and J by 5 bases, with 15 bases between the two germline ends. Healthy individuals of Caucasian origin from Russia, aged roughly 6 to 95, served as donors. Peripheral blood, roughly 9.3 milliliters per donor, was collected. A second about 7 to 11 cycle PCR used barcoded and J-beta primers. With 12 random nucleotides, a template-switch adaptor tagged each individual cDNA molecule. TCRdb passed the 5' RACE reads through MiXCR, listing each CDR3 protein once. The table shows around 970,000 distinct CDR3 sequences, with roughly 50% occurring only once.

This receptor was obtained from a woman in her fifties or sixties in good health. The rearrangement links TRBV7-9 to TRBJ1-1, with a weak D call TRBD1 (5 bases). The sample comprised blood. CDR3 amino acids: CASSLTAGQLTEAFF. The CDR3 DNA sequence: TGTGCCAGCAGCTTAACCGCGGGGCAACTTACTGAAGCTTTCTTT.